Sequencing of this TCR beta chain was carried out in a study of blood T cells in healthy people across ages. Study findings and constraints: The recorded TCR beta diversity per million T cells decreased in a roughly linear manner with age. Long-lived and aged donors differed, with more naive CD4+ cells and higher diversity in the long-lived.

The authors ran a second PCR of roughly 6 to 12 cycles using a sample-barcoded 5' primer and a J-beta primer mix. Using its own MiXCR run on the 5' RACE reads, TCRdb lists one record per CDR3 protein. The sample contains some 1,800,000 distinct CDR3 sequences, about two fifths of which appear only once. The people who gave samples were healthy Caucasians from Russia, aged roughly 6 to 90. Total RNA was isolated from each sample in quantities of at least 6 micrograms. This clonotype was recorded at least ten times. What it binds is unknown. The CDR3 covers 14 residues. The germline V gene encodes CDR1 DFQATT and CDR2 SNEGSKA (reference sequence). V was shortened by 0 bases and J by 2 bases, with 10 bases between the two germline ends.

Sequencing was carried out using blood. This rearrangement joins TRBV20-1 to TRBJ2-5; TRBD2 might be the D (6 bases). The source is a human donor in good health. The CDR3 sequence is CSAREGGAQETQYF. The CDR3, as DNA: TGCAGTGCTAGAGAGGGCGGGGCGCAAGAGACCCAGTACTTC.